This T cell receptor beta chain is from a study of shared clonotypes between healthy human individuals. Across the study: CD8 memory received one plate per donor, CD8 naive two, CD4 memory three and CD4 naive three. Findings and limits, study-wide: As a rule, naive subsets had a larger estimated richness than memory subsets. Of the naive CD4 clonotypes, around 5% were shared across a few donors.

Only one count was recorded for this clone. What it binds is unknown. The deep-level immunoSEQ assay was used. Repertoires were generated with immunoSEQ multiplex PCR, while TCRdb's copy carries only in-frame clones and drops some. This table holds approximately 1.4 million clones, 95% to 99% found once. What was sequenced was naive CD4+ T cells sorted from blood. As for subset: CD45RA+ positively selected. The TCR sequence derives from a man aged 25 to 45 in good health.

The DNA of the CDR3 is TGCGCCAGCAGCAGGCGGGGGGCGGATCAGTTCTTC. As protein: CASSRRGADQFF. The rearrangement links TRBV5-1 to TRBJ2-1, with TRBD2 matching 8 bases. The CDR3 runs to 12 residues. The trim removed 4 bases at V and 13 bases at J, leaving 7 bases unmatched. CDR1 and CDR2 from the germline V gene are SGHRS and YFSETQ.